This TCR beta chain was recorded in a study of blood T cell repertoires in COVID-19. Study-level background: Whether acute or convalescent, the COVID-19 samples came from the United States, Italy and Spain. Sources were T cells, B-cell-depleted T cells, or PBMCs; the material itself was cDNA or gDNA.

This CDR3 has 16 residues. After removal of 4 bases from V and 2 bases from J, the junction contained 2 bases not matched to a gene. Germline CDR1 is MGHRA and CDR2 is YSYEKL. In the original processing: Researchers report that nucleated cell counts were estimated from reference gene primer amplification. The method was immunoSEQ multiplex PCR; TCRdb's version includes in-frame clones alone and lacks a portion of them. V and J calls and clone size are copied from that table; D and trimming were computed from the DNA. The repertoire holds approximately 190,000 clones, with approximately 92% as singletons.

What was sequenced was peripheral blood. V usage is TRBV4-1 and J usage is TRBJ2-1; 13 bases align to TRBD2. This receptor was identified in a middle-aged man with acute or convalescent COVID-19. The CDR3 spells CASSPGLAGAYNEQFF. The DNA of the CDR3 is TGCGCCAGCAGCCCCGGACTAGCGGGAGCCTACAATGAGCAGTTCTTC.